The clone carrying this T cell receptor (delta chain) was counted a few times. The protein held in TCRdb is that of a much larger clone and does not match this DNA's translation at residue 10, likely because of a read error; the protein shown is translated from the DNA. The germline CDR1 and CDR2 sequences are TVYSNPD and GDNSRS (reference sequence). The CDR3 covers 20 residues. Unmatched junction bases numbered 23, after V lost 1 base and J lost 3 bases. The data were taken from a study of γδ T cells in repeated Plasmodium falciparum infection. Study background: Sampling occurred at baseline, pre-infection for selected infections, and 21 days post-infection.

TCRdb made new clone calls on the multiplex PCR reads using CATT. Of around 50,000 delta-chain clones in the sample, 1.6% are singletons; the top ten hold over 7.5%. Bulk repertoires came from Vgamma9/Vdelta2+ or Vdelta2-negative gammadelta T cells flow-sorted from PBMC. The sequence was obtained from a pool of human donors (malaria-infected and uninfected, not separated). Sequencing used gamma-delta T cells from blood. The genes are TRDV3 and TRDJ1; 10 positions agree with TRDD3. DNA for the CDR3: TGTGCCTTTAAAGTCTGGGTCGGCTTCCCTAGACTGGGGGATGCCGATAAACTCATCTTT. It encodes CAFKVWVGFPRLGDADKLIF.